This entry concerns a single T cell receptor (beta chain). The antigen is undetermined. Employing constant-segment primers, 5'RACE generated TCR alpha and TCR beta cDNA libraries bearing sample barcodes and UMIs. TCRdb itself ran the 5' RACE reads through MiXCR, one entry per CDR3 protein. This table holds 200,000 to 300,000 distinct CDR3 sequences, over 15% found once. The CDR3 consists of 16 residues. From germline, CDR1 is SGHTA and CDR2 FQGTGA. V was cut by 4 bases and J by 4 bases, with 19 bases left in between. This specimen belongs to a study of T-cell memory formation after mild COVID-19. Study conclusions and caveats: CD4+ bias marked clones expanding day 15 to 37, unlike balanced contracting clones.

The sequencing sample was made of PBMCs or a T cell subset sorted from them (not recorded which). This chain links TRBV7-3 with TRBJ1-2; TRBD1 is a possible D gene (5 bases). This TCR was recovered from a man younger than 35 who had mild COVID-19 (a few samples of this study predate the infection). Cell type and time point are not known. CDR3 in amino acids: CASSSAGTVSFYGYTF. The CDR3 DNA reads as TGTGCCAGCAGCTCCGCCGGGACGGTAAGCTTCTATGGCTACACCTTC.